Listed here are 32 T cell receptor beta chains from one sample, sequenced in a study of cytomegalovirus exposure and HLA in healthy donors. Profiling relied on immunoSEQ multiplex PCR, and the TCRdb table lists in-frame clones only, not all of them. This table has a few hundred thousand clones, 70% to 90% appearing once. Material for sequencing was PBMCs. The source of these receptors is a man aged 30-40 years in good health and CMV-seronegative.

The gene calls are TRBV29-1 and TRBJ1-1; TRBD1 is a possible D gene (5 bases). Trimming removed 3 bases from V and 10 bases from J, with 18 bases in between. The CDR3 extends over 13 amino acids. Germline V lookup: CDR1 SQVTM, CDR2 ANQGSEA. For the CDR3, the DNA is TGCAGCGTTGACCTCCGCCAGGGACTTGGAGCTTTCTTT. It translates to CSVDLRQGLGAFF.

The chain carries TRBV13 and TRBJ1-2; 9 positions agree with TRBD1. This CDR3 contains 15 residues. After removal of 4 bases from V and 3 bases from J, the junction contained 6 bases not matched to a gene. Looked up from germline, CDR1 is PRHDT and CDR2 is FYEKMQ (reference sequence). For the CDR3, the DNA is TGTGCCAGCAGCTGGGGACAGGGCGAGGACTATGGCTACACCTTC. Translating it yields CASSWGQGEDYGYTF.

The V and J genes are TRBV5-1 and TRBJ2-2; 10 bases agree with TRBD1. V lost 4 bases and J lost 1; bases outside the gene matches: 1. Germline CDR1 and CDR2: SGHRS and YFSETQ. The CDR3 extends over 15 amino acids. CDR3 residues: CASSRDRGNTGELFF. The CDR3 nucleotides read TGCGCCAGCAGCAGGGACAGGGGGAACACCGGGGAGCTGTTTTTT. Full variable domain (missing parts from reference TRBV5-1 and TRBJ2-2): KAGVTQTPRYLIKTRGQQVTLSCSPISGHRSVSWYQQTPGQGLQFLFEYFSETQRNKGNFPGRFSGRQFSNSRSEMNVSTLELGDSALYLCASSRDRGNTGELFFGEGSRLTVL.

The CDR3 is CASSLTGERTDTQYF. The CDR3 DNA is TGCGCCAGCAGCTTAACCGGGGAGCGGACAGATACGCAGTATTTT. The chain is built from TRBV5-1 and TRBJ2-3, with D possibly TRBD2 on 5 matching bases. The germline V gene encodes CDR1 SGHRS and CDR2 YFSETQ. This CDR3 contains 15 residues. V shed 2 bases and J shed 3 bases, with 13 bases lying between them.

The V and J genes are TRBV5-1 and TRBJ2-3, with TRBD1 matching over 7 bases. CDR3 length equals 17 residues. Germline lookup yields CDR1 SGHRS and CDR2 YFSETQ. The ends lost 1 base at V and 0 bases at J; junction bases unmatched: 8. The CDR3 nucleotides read TGCGCCAGCAGCTTGAGAGAGCTCAGGGGGAGCACAGATACGCAGTATTTT. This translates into CASSLRELRGSTDTQYF.

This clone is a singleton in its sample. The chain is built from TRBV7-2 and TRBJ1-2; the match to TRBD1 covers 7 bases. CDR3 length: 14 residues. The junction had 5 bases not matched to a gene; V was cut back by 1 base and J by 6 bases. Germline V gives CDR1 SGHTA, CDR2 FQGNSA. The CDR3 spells CASSLGGGMDGYTF. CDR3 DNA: TGTGCCAGCAGCTTAGGAGGGGGCATGGATGGCTACACCTTC.

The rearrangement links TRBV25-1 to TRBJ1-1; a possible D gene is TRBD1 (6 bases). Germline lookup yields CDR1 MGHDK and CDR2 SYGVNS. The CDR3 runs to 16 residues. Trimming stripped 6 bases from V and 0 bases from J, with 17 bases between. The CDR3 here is CASSDARQVMNTEAFF. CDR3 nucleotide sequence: TGTGCCAGCAGCGACGCTCGACAGGTGATGAACACTGAAGCTTTCTTT.

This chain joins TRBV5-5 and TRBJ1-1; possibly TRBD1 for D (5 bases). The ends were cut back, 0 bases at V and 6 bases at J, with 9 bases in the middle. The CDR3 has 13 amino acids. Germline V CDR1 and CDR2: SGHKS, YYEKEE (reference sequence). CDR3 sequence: CASSLARASEAFF. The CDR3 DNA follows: TGTGCCAGCAGCTTGGCCAGGGCGTCTGAAGCTTTCTTT.

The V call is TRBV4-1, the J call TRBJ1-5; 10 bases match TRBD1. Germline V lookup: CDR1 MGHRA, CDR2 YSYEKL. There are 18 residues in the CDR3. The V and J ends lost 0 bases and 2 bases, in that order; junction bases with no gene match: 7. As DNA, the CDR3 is TGCGCCAGCAGCCAAGATAAAGGGACAGGGGTCGGCAATCAGCCCCAGCATTTT. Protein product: CASSQDKGTGVGNQPQHF.

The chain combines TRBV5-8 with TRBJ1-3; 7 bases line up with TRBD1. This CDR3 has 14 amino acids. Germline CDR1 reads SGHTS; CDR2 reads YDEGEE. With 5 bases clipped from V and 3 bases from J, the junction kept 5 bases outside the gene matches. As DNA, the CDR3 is TGTGCCAGCAGTGATGACAGGGATGGAAACACCATATATTTT. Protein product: CASSDDRDGNTIYF.

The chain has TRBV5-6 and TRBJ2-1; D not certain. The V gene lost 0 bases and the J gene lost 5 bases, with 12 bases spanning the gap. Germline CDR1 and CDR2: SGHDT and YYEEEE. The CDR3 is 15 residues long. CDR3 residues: CASSLDFRRDNEQFF. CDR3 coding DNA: TGTGCCAGCAGCTTGGACTTCCGCCGAGACAATGAGCAGTTCTTC.

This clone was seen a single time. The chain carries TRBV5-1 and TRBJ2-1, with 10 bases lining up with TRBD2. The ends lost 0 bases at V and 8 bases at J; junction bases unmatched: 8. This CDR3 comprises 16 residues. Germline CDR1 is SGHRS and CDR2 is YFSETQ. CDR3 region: CASSLALTSGVYEQFF. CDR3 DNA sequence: TGCGCCAGCAGCTTGGCGCTTACTAGCGGGGTCTATGAGCAGTTCTTC.

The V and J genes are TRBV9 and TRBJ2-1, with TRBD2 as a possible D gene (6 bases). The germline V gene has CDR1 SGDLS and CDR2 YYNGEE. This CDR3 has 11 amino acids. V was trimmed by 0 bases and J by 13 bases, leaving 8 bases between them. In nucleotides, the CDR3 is TGTGCCAGCAGCGTAGGCGGGGCCCAGTTCTTC. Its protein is CASSVGGAQFF.

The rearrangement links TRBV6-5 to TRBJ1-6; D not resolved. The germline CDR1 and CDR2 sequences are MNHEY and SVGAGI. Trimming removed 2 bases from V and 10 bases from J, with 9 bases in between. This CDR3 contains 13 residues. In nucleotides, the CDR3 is TGTGCCAGCAGTTACGAGCGGGAATCACCCCTCCACTTT. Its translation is CASSYERESPLHF.

CDR3 DNA sequence: TGTGCCAGCAGCCAATACCGGGACAGCCCTTACGAGCAGTACTTC. Protein: CASSQYRDSPYEQYF. V usage is TRBV4-2 and J usage is TRBJ2-7; 7 bases are shared with TRBD1. With V trimmed by 2 bases and J by 4 bases, 8 bases remained unmatched. The CDR3 spans 15 residues. Germline lookup yields CDR1 LGHNA and CDR2 YNFKEQ.

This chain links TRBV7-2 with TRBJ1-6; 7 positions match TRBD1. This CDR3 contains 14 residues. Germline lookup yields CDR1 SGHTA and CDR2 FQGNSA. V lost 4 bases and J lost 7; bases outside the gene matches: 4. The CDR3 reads CASSSRQGNSPLHF. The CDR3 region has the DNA TGTGCCAGCAGCTCTCGACAGGGAAATTCACCCCTCCACTTT.

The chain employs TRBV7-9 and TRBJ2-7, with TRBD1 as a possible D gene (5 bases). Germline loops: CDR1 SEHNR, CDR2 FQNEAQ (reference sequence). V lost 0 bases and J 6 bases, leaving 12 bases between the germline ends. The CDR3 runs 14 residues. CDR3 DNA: TGTGCCAGCAGCTTAGCTGGGGCTAGAACCGAGCAGTACTTC. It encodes CASSLAGARTEQYF.

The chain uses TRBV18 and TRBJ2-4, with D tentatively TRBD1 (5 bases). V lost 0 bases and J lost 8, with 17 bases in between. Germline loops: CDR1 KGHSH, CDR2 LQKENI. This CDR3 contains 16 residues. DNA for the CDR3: TGTGCCAGCTCACCACCCAGCCAAGGGGTCGGGCACATTCAGTACTTC. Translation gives CASSPPSQGVGHIQYF.

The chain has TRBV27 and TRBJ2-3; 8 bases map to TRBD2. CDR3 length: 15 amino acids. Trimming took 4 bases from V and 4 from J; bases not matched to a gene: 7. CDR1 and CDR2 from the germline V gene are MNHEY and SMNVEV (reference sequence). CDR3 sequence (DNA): TGTGCCAGCAGTTCCCCGGGGGGGGAAGCAGATACGCAGTATTTT. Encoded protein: CASSSPGGEADTQYF.

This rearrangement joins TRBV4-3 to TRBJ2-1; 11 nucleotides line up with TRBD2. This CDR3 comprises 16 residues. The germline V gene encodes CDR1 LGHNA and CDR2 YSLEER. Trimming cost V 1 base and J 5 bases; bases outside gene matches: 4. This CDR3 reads CASSQGGLAVHNEQFF. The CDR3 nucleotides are TGCGCCAGCAGCCAAGGGGGACTAGCGGTTCACAATGAGCAGTTCTTC.

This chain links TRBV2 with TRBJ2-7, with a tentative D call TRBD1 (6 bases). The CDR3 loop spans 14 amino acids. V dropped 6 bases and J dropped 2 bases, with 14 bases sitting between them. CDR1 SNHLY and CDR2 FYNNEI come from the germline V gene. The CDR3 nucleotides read TGTGCCAGCAGAGACGACAGGACCGCCTACGAGCAGTACTTC. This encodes CASRDDRTAYEQYF.

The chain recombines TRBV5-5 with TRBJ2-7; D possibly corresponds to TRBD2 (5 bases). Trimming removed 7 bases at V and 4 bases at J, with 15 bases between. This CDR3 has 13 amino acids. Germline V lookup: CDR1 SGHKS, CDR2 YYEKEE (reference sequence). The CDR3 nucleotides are TGTGCCAGCGAGAGGGTCCCGGGGTACGAGCAGTACTTC. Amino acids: CASERVPGYEQYF.

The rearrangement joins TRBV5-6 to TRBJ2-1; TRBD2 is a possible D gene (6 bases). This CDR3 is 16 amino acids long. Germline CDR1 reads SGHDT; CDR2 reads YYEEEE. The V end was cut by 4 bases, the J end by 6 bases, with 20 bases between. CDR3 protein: CASSKNPGLHTNEQFF. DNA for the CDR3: TGTGCCAGCAGCAAAAACCCGGGACTCCACACCAATGAGCAGTTCTTC.

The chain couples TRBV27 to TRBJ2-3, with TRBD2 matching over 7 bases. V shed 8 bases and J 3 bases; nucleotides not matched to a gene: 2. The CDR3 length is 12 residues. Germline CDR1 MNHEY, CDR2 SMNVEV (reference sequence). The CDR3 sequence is CASRGVTDTQYF. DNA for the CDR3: TGTGCCAGCCGGGGGGTGACAGATACGCAGTATTTT.

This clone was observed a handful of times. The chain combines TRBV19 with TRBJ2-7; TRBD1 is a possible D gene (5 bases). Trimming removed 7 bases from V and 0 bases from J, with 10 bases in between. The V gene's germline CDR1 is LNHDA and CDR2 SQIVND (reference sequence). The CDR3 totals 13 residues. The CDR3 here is CASTETDSYEQYF. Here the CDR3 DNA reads TGTGCCAGTACTGAGACAGACTCCTACGAGCAGTACTTC.

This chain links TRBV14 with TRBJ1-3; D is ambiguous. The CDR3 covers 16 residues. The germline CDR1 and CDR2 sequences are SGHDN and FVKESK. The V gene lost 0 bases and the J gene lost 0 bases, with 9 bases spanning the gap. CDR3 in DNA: TGTGCCAGCAGCCAAGATCTTGGGAGCTCTGGAAACACCATATATTTT. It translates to CASSQDLGSSGNTIYF.

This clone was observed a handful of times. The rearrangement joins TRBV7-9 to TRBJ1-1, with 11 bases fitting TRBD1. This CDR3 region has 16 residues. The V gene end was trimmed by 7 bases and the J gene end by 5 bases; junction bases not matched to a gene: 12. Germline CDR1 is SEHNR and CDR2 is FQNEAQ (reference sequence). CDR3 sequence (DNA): TGTGCCAGCACACCGGGACAGGGGGAAAGGAGAACTGAAGCTTTCTTT. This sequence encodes CASTPGQGERRTEAFF.

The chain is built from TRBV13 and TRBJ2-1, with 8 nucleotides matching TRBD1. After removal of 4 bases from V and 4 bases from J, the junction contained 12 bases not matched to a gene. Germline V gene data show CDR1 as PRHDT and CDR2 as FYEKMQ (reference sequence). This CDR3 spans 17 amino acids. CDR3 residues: CASSSRTGSGLYNEQFF. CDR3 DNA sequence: TGTGCCAGCAGCTCCCGGACAGGGTCGGGATTATACAATGAGCAGTTCTTC.

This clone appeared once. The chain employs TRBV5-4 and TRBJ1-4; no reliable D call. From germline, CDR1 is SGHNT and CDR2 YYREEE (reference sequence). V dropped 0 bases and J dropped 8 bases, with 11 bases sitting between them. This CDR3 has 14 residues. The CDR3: CASSLARSNEKLFF. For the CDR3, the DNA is TGTGCCAGCAGCTTGGCGCGGTCCAACGAAAAACTGTTTTTT.

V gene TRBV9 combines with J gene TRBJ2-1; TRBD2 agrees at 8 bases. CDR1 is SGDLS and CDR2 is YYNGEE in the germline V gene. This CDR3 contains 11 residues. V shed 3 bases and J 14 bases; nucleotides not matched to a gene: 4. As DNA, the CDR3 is TGTGCCAGCAGCGACGGGGGGGCCGAGTTCTTC. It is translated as CASSDGGAEFF.

In DNA form, the CDR3 reads TGTGCCAGCAGCGCCGGGGGGGACAGCGAAGCTTTCTTT. It yields the protein CASSAGGDSEAFF. V gene TRBV9 combines with J gene TRBJ1-1; 7 nucleotides align to TRBD1. V lost 3 bases to trimming and J lost 8 bases; unmatched junction nucleotides: 7. There are 13 residues in the CDR3. CDR1 is SGDLS, CDR2 YYNGEE, per germline.

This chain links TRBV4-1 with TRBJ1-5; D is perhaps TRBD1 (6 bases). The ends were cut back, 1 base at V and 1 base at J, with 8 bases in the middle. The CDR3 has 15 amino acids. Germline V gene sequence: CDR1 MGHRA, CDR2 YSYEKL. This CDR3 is CASSQGDTSNQPQHF. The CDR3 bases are TGCGCCAGCAGCCAAGGGGACACCAGCAATCAGCCCCAGCATTTT.